A selection of T cell receptor beta chains follows, all from one sample in a study of CD4 and CD8 cells across lung adenocarcinoma regions. TCRdb reprocessed the PCR reads via MiXCR and lists one record per CDR3 protein. This sample has over 10,000 distinct CDR3 sequences; approximately 53% occur once, and the top ten carry 30% to 40%. The specimen sequenced was CD8+ T cells from the center of a lung tumor. The receptors derive from a female donor with lung adenocarcinoma. The CD4 and CD8 labels of this study may be unreliable. The CDR3 runs from the conserved cysteine through the conserved F or W. D genes are given only for firm matches. Some rows have no size entry. The others give once, few or many, or a class for an expanded clone.

>TRBD1|TRBJ2-4|TRBV6-1|-|14
TGTGCCACCAAGGTGGGGACAGCCACAGATATTCAGTACTTC
CATKVGTATDIQYF
>-|TRBJ2-4|TRBV4-1|-|12
TGCGCCAGCAGCCAAGAAGGGACGAAACAGTACTTC
CASSQEGTKQYF
>-|TRBJ2-1|TRBV6-1|few|16
TGTGCCAGCAGTGAAGCGGGGGCGGGAGCAAACAATGAGCAGTTCTTC
CASSEAGAGANNEQFF
>TRBD2|TRBJ2-5|TRBV27|-|16
TGTGCCAGCAGTCGGGGGGTAGGTCTCACACGGGAGACCCAGTACTTC
CASSRGVGLTRETQYF
>TRBD1|TRBJ1-6|TRBV6-5|-|14
TGTGCCAGCAGTCACGGACAGGGTAATTCACCCCTCCACTTT
CASSHGQGNSPLHF
>-|TRBJ1-4|TRBV11-2|many|14
TGTGCCAGCAGCAACCGAGGGGGGGTTGAAAAACTGTTTTTT
CASSNRGGVEKLFF
>-|TRBJ1-2|TRBV4-2|-|12
TGTGCCAGCAGCCAAGAGGGCTATGGCTACACCTTC
CASSQEGYGYTF
>TRBD1|TRBJ2-7|TRBV6-1|-|14
TGTGCCAGCAGACCCGACAGGGGGCCGTACGAGCAGTACTTC
CASRPDRGPYEQYF
>-|TRBJ1-2|TRBV27|-|10
TGTGCCAGGGGGGATGTTGGCTACACCTTC
CARGDVGYTF
>-|TRBJ2-3|TRBV6-1|-|15
TGTGCCAGGAGATTCCACGGGGTTAGCAGCAATACGCAGTATTTT
CARRFHGVSSNTQYF
>-|TRBJ2-3|TRBV6-1|-|16
TGTGCCAGCAGGGACCGCTATGGACAGAGAGCAGATACGCAGTATTTT
CASRDRYGQRADTQYF
>TRBD1|TRBJ1-2|TRBV6-1|few|15
TGTGCCAGCAGTGAAACAGGGGAAGCCTACTATGGCTACACCTTC
CASSETGEAYYGYTF
>-|TRBJ2-3|TRBV25-1|once|17
TGTGCCAGCAGTGTCCCGGAGGGGGGGGAAAGCACAGATACGCAGTATTTT
CASSVPEGGESTDTQYF